A selection of T cell receptor beta chains follows, all from one sample in a study of blood T cells in healthy people across ages. MiXCR, applied by TCRdb to the 5' RACE reads, yields one record per CDR3 protein. The sample records 600,000 or so distinct CDR3 sequences, around 50% being singletons. The sequenced sample consisted of blood. The receptors were sampled from a man older than 75 in good health. CDR3s include the opening cysteine and the closing phenylalanine or tryptophan. A D gene is named only where the DNA matches it firmly. A row's size may be missing; if present it is once, few, many or a size class.

v_call: TRBV28; clone_size: few; d_call: .; j_call: TRBJ2-3; cdr3_nt: TGTGCCAGCAGTCTCCGGGGCGCAGGGGAAGATACGCAGTATTTT; cdr3_aa: CASSLRGAGEDTQYF
v_call: TRBV2; clone_size: few; d_call: .; j_call: TRBJ2-1; cdr3_nt: TGTGCCAGCAGTGAAAGCCAGTCCTACAATGAGCAGTTCTTC; cdr3_aa: CASSESQSYNEQFF
v_call: TRBV6-5; clone_size: many; d_call: .; j_call: TRBJ2-3; cdr3_nt: TGTGCCAGCAGTGACCTGGCGTCCACAGATACGCAGTATTTT; cdr3_aa: CASSDLASTDTQYF
v_call: TRBV20-1; clone_size: few; d_call: TRBD2; j_call: TRBJ2-3; cdr3_nt: TGCAGTGCCATAGCCGGGACTAGCCCCACCGTAACTTACACAGATACGCAGTATTTT; cdr3_aa: CSAIAGTSPTVTYTDTQYF
v_call: TRBV20-1; clone_size: few; d_call: .; j_call: TRBJ2-1; cdr3_nt: TGCAGTGCTAGCCCCGGGAGTTACAATGAGCAGTTCTTC; cdr3_aa: CSASPGSYNEQFF
v_call: TRBV24-1; clone_size: .; d_call: .; j_call: TRBJ2-4; cdr3_nt: TGTGCCACCAGTGATGGGGACATTCAGTACTTC; cdr3_aa: CATSDGDIQYF
v_call: TRBV6-5; clone_size: few; d_call: TRBD1; j_call: TRBJ1-1; cdr3_nt: TGTGCCAGCAGTTACTTAACCGGGACAGGGGTGAACACTGAAGCTTTCTTT; cdr3_aa: CASSYLTGTGVNTEAFF
v_call: TRBV27; clone_size: .; d_call: .; j_call: TRBJ2-7; cdr3_nt: TGTGCCAGCAGTCTGATCGGGACACCATCCTACGAGCAGTACTTC; cdr3_aa: CASSLIGTPSYEQYF
v_call: TRBV6-5; clone_size: .; d_call: TRBD1; j_call: TRBJ2-7; cdr3_nt: TGTGCCAGCGGTTACTCGAGTGGGGGGACAGGGACGTACGAGCAGTACTTC; cdr3_aa: CASGYSSGGTGTYEQYF
v_call: TRBV4-3; clone_size: .; d_call: TRBD2; j_call: TRBJ2-1; cdr3_nt: TGCGCCAGCAGCCAAGCTTTGACTAGCGGGGGGAGCTCCTACAATGAGCAGTTCTTC; cdr3_aa: CASSQALTSGGSSYNEQFF
v_call: TRBV20-1; clone_size: many; d_call: .; j_call: TRBJ2-7; cdr3_nt: TGCAGTGCCGGAGGGAGCTCCTACGAGCAGTACTTC; cdr3_aa: CSAGGSSYEQYF
v_call: TRBV10-3; clone_size: few; d_call: .; j_call: TRBJ1-6; cdr3_nt: TGTGCCATCAGTGACCCGGAGACACCCCTCCACTTT; cdr3_aa: CAISDPETPLHF
v_call: TRBV7-2; clone_size: .; d_call: .; j_call: TRBJ2-5; cdr3_nt: TGTGCCAGCAGCTTAGGTGCCCGAAAGTACCAAGAGACCCAGTACTTC; cdr3_aa: CASSLGARKYQETQYF
v_call: TRBV6-5; clone_size: many; d_call: TRBD1; j_call: TRBJ1-5; cdr3_nt: TGTGCCACCGGGACAGGGGGCCCTCAGCCCCAGCATTTT; cdr3_aa: CATGTGGPQPQHF
v_call: TRBV20-1; clone_size: few; d_call: .; j_call: TRBJ1-1; cdr3_nt: TGCAGTTCCCAGGACGGGCGTAGGGAAGCTTTCTTT; cdr3_aa: CSSQDGRREAFF
v_call: TRBV20-1; clone_size: .; d_call: .; j_call: TRBJ2-1; cdr3_nt: TGCAGGACCAACGCCGGGTTCTTC; cdr3_aa: CRTNAGFF
v_call: TRBV7-8; clone_size: .; d_call: TRBD2; j_call: TRBJ2-7; cdr3_nt: TGTGCCAGCAGCCGGACTAGCGGTCCATCCTACGAGCAGTACTTC; cdr3_aa: CASSRTSGPSYEQYF
v_call: TRBV15; clone_size: .; d_call: .; j_call: TRBJ2-7; cdr3_nt: TGTGCCACCAGCAGAGAGGGGGCGGTCCTCTACGAGCAGTACTTC; cdr3_aa: CATSREGAVLYEQYF
v_call: TRBV5-1; clone_size: .; d_call: .; j_call: TRBJ2-2; cdr3_nt: TGCGCCAGCAGCTTTGGGGCGACAGGGAACACCGGGGAGCTGTTTTTT; cdr3_aa: CASSFGATGNTGELFF
v_call: TRBV24-1; clone_size: .; d_call: .; j_call: TRBJ2-1; cdr3_nt: TGTGCCACGAGTGGGGCGGACAGCCTGACCTACAATGAGCAGTTCTTC; cdr3_aa: CATSGADSLTYNEQFF
v_call: TRBV5-5; clone_size: few; d_call: TRBD1; j_call: TRBJ1-1; cdr3_nt: TGTGCCAGCAGCTTTTCCCTGACAGGGGGGACTGAAGCTTTCTTT; cdr3_aa: CASSFSLTGGTEAFF
v_call: TRBV12-3/TRBV12-4; clone_size: .; d_call: .; j_call: TRBJ2-5; cdr3_nt: TGTGCCAGCAGTCTTCCCCGACCAGCCCCCCCGCAACCGTACTTC; cdr3_aa: CASSLPRPAPPQPYF
v_call: TRBV7-3; clone_size: .; d_call: .; j_call: TRBJ1-6; cdr3_nt: TGTGCCAGCAGCTTAGGATCGAGGAGCTATAATTCACCCCTCCACTTT; cdr3_aa: CASSLGSRSYNSPLHF
v_call: TRBV6-6; clone_size: .; d_call: .; j_call: TRBJ2-3; cdr3_nt: TGTGCCAGCAGTTACTCCGAGGGCCTCCTCACAGATACGCAGTATTTT; cdr3_aa: CASSYSEGLLTDTQYF
v_call: TRBV5-1; clone_size: few; d_call: .; j_call: TRBJ2-3; cdr3_nt: TGCGCCAGCAGCTCGGTCGGGGACCTCGCAGCGGATACGCAGTATTTT; cdr3_aa: CASSSVGDLAADTQYF
v_call: TRBV2; clone_size: once; d_call: .; j_call: TRBJ2-1; cdr3_nt: TGTGCCAGCACCCGGAATGAGCAGTTCTTC; cdr3_aa: CASTRNEQFF
v_call: TRBV20-1; clone_size: .; d_call: .; j_call: TRBJ2-3; cdr3_nt: TGCAGTTCAGAGGCCCATCGAGATACGCAGTATTTT; cdr3_aa: CSSEAHRDTQYF